What follows describes a single T cell receptor beta chain. Only in-frame clones appear in the TCRdb table, and some are missing; sequencing was by immunoSEQ multiplex PCR. The sample lists tens of thousands of clones; about 94% were seen once. The data stem from a study of T cell changes during pregnancy in multiple sclerosis. CDR1 and CDR2 (germline): MDHEN, SYDVKM. V lost 6 bases, J lost 5 bases, and 16 bases lay in between. The CDR3 consists of 14 residues. This receptor was obtained from a female donor in good health, enrolled as a control in a pregnancy study. V usage is TRBV28 and J usage is TRBJ1-2; TRBD1 might be the D (5 bases). The sample was peripheral blood, taken in the second trimester of pregnancy. CDR3 sequence (DNA): TGTGCCAGCAGATCAGGGTCGTCACGGTATGGCTACACCTTC. This encodes CASRSGSSRYGYTF.